This entry lists 17 T cell receptor beta chains sequenced from one sample in a study of shared clonotypes between healthy human individuals. Sequenced by immunoSEQ multiplex PCR; TCRdb stores in-frame clones only, minus some. The sample lists under 2.5 million clones; around 92% were seen once. Source material: naive CD4+ T cells from PBMCs. Subset given: CD45RA+ positively selected. The origin of the receptors is a man younger than 30 in good health. Some clones in this sample may be carry-over from other donors' samples.

As to this clone: Additional DNA sequences in this sample encode the identical CDR3. The rearrangement uses TRBV18 and TRBJ1-5; TRBD1 matches at 7 bases. The V gene's germline CDR1 is KGHSH and CDR2 LQKENI. J gave up 5 bases and V 6 bases, and 7 bases lay outside the gene matches. This CDR3 spans 14 amino acids. CDR3: CASSLRQGDQPQHF. CDR3 coding DNA: TGTGCCAGCTCTCTTAGACAGGGTGATCAGCCCCAGCATTTT.

CDR3 sequence reads: CASSPLLASSSGANVLTF. The CDR3 DNA is TGCGCCAGCAGCCCCCTTTTGGCTTCAAGCTCTGGGGCCAACGTCCTGACTTTC. This rearrangement joins TRBV4-3 to TRBJ2-6; D gene uncertain. The V and J ends lost 4 bases and 0 bases respectively, with 16 bases between them. In germline, CDR1 is LGHNA, CDR2 YSLEER. CDR3 length: 18 residues.

The chain links TRBV19 to TRBJ1-5; perhaps TRBD1 as D (5 bases). This CDR3 has 15 residues. CDR1 and CDR2 from the germline V gene are LNHDA and SQIVND (reference sequence). Deletions cut 5 bases from V and 6 bases from J, with 17 bases between. CDR3: CASSSSARGVQPQHF. CDR3 nucleotide sequence: TGTGCCAGTAGTTCTTCGGCCCGAGGGGTTCAGCCCCAGCATTTT. Full variable domain (outside the CDR3, taken from reference TRBV19 and TRBJ1-5): DGGITQSPKYLFRKEGQNVTLSCEQNLNHDAMYWYRQDPGQGLRLIYYSQIVNDFQKGDIAEGYSVSREKKESFPLTVTSAQKNPTAFYLCASSSSARGVQPQHFGDGTRLSIL.

The chain recombines TRBV7-9 with TRBJ2-4; D is ambiguous. CDR3 size: 15 residues. V gave up 1 base and J gave up 0 bases, with 7 bases separating them. The germline V gene has CDR1 SEHNR and CDR2 FQNEAQ (reference sequence). The CDR3 spells CASSLDSLAKNIQYF. The CDR3 DNA is TGTGCCAGCAGCTTAGACAGCCTAGCCAAAAACATTCAGTACTTC.

V is TRBV25-1 and J is TRBJ1-5; no reliable D call. The length of the CDR3 is 14 residues. Germline CDR1 is MGHDK and CDR2 is SYGVNS. Trimming left V 3 bases short and J 3 bases short, with 9 bases between. CDR3 protein: CASSDPGVNQPQHF. CDR3 nucleotides: TGTGCCAGCAGTGACCCCGGAGTCAATCAGCCCCAGCATTTT.

This rearrangement joins TRBV7-9 to TRBJ2-3; tentatively, D is TRBD2 (5 bases). The CDR3 loop spans 16 amino acids. V was cut by 3 bases and J by 2 bases, with 15 bases left in between. Germline V CDR1 and CDR2: SEHNR, FQNEAQ (reference sequence). DNA for the CDR3: TGTGCCAGCAGCTTCAGAGGGAGAGCCGACACAGATACGCAGTATTTT. Protein product: CASSFRGRADTDTQYF.

This clone was seen once. Other DNA variants within this sample encode the same CDR3. CDR3 coding DNA: TGCGCCAGCAGCTTAGGGACAGTATATGGCTACACCTTC. Its translation is CASSLGTVYGYTF. The chain joins TRBV5-1 to TRBJ1-2; 7 bases are a match to TRBD1. CDR1 and CDR2 from the germline V gene are SGHRS and YFSETQ. CDR3 size: 13 residues. The junction had 3 bases not matched to a gene; V was cut back by 2 bases and J by 5 bases.

The chain combines TRBV18 with TRBJ2-5, with 7 nucleotides matching TRBD1. The CDR3 loop spans 15 amino acids. Germline-derived CDR1 and CDR2 are KGHSH and LQKENI. V shed 6 bases, J shed 2 bases, and the junction held 9 bases outside the gene matches. For the CDR3, the DNA is TGTGCCAGCTCCCGCGCGACAGGGCAACAAGAGACCCAGTACTTC. Residues: CASSRATGQQETQYF. Based on the CDR3 plus reference TRBV18 and TRBJ2-5, the full variable domain is NAGVMQNPRHLVRRRGQEARLRCSPMKGHSHVYWYRQLPEEGLKFMVYLQKENIIDESGMPKERFSAEFPKEGPSILRIQQVVRGDSAAYFCASSRATGQQETQYFGPGTRLLVL.

V gene TRBV27 combines with J gene TRBJ2-3; D is perhaps TRBD1 (6 bases). Trimming took 6 bases from V and 3 from J, leaving 16 bases between them. The CDR3 totals 15 residues. Germline V gives CDR1 MNHEY, CDR2 SMNVEV (reference sequence). The CDR3 is CASRPTDRITDTQYF. In nucleotides, the CDR3 is TGTGCCAGCAGACCGACAGACAGGATTACAGATACGCAGTATTTT.

The chain joins TRBV2 to TRBJ1-5; the D is unclear. V shed 2 bases and J shed 2 bases, with 13 bases lying between them. The CDR3 extends over 16 amino acids. Germline V lookup: CDR1 SNHLY, CDR2 FYNNEI. CDR3 nucleotides: TGTGCCAGCAGTGAATATCAAAGACTCGGCAATCAGCCCCAGCATTTT. Translating it yields CASSEYQRLGNQPQHF. The full variable domain, with the rest looked up from reference TRBV2 and TRBJ1-5, is EPEVTQTPSHQVTQMGQEVILRCVPISNHLYFYWYRQILGQKVEFLVSFYNNEISEKSEIFDDQFSVERPDGSNFTLKIRSTKLEDSAMYFCASSEYQRLGNQPQHFGDGTRLSIL.

This clone showed up just once. V usage is TRBV19 and J usage is TRBJ1-5; D possibly corresponds to TRBD1 (5 bases). Trimming cost V 4 bases and J 5 bases, with 15 bases left between them. The CDR3 consists of 15 residues. Germline CDR1 LNHDA, CDR2 SQIVND (reference sequence). CDR3 bases: TGTGCCAGTAGTAAGGGACGGCTCCTTGATCAGCCCCAGCATTTT. Translated, it gives CASSKGRLLDQPQHF.

The chain uses TRBV19 and TRBJ1-1; the D gene is possibly TRBD1 (6 bases). Trimming removed 6 bases from V and 2 bases from J, with 13 bases in between. Germline CDR1 is LNHDA and CDR2 is SQIVND (reference sequence). This CDR3 has 14 residues. Here the CDR3 DNA reads TGTGCCAGTAGGCCCGGACAGTCAAACACTGAAGCTTTCTTT. Amino acids: CASRPGQSNTEAFF.

The DNA of the CDR3 is TGCGCCAGCAGACCTAGCGGGGGGGAGACCTACGAGCAGTACTTC. Encoded protein: CASRPSGGETYEQYF. V gene TRBV5-1 combines with J gene TRBJ2-7, with 12 bases lining up with TRBD2. This CDR3 region has 15 residues. V lost 5 bases and J lost 2; bases outside the gene matches: 5. Germline V gives CDR1 SGHRS, CDR2 YFSETQ.

The CDR3 is CASSVGVYASYEQYF. The DNA of the CDR3 is TGTGCCAGCAGCGTGGGGGTATACGCCTCCTACGAGCAGTACTTC. The chain recombines TRBV5-5 with TRBJ2-7, with D tentatively TRBD1 or TRBD2 (5 bases each). The germline gives CDR1 SGHKS, CDR2 YYEKEE (reference sequence). Trimming took 4 bases from V and 0 from J, leaving 14 bases between them. The CDR3 is made up of 15 amino acids.

As for this clone: Additional DNA sequences in this sample encode the identical CDR3. The chain uses TRBV7-9 and TRBJ1-2; the match to TRBD1 covers 9 bases. The CDR3 covers 14 residues. V dropped 4 bases and J dropped 2; count of bases not matched to a gene: 2. Germline-derived CDR1 and CDR2 are SEHNR and FQNEAQ (reference sequence). CDR3 DNA: TGTGCCAGCAGCTCCGGACAGGGGAACTATGGCTACACCTTC. This gives the protein CASSSGQGNYGYTF.

The chain uses TRBV7-9 and TRBJ1-3; perhaps TRBD1 as D (5 bases). The CDR3 has 14 amino acids. Trimming cost V 1 base and J 7 bases, with 11 bases left between them. Germline lookup yields CDR1 SEHNR and CDR2 FQNEAQ (reference sequence). CDR3 region: CASSLEGDSNTIYF. DNA of the CDR3: TGTGCCAGCAGCTTAGAGGGCGACAGTAACACCATATATTTT. Combining the CDR3 with reference TRBV7-9 and TRBJ1-3 gives the whole variable domain DTGVSQNPRHKITKRGQNVTFRCDPISEHNRLYWYRQTLGQGPEFLTYFQNEAQLEKSRLLSDRFSAERPKGSFSTLEIQRTEQGDSAMYLCASSLEGDSNTIYFGEGSWLTVV.

This chain connects TRBV5-1 to TRBJ1-3; D is undetermined. This CDR3 is built from 14 residues. Germline lookup yields CDR1 SGHRS and CDR2 YFSETQ. V lost 4 bases, J lost 9 bases, and 17 bases lay in between. CDR3 bases: TGCGCCAGCAGCCCAGAAGGAGGCGTGGGCACCATATATTTT. Protein sequence: CASSPEGGVGTIYF.